The clone carrying this TCR beta chain was observed once. The repertoire was sequenced with immunoSEQ multiplex PCR; TCRdb's copy has only in-frame clones and lacks some. The sample consists of under 300,000 clones, approximately 82% of them appearing once. The data were taken from a study of blood T cell repertoires in COVID-19. V was shortened by 0 bases and J by 10 bases, with 16 bases between the two germline ends. In germline, CDR1 is SGHTA, CDR2 FQGNSA. The length of the CDR3 is 16 residues. The sequence was obtained from a man aged 25 to 40 who had recovered from COVID-19. Sequenced: peripheral blood. V usage is TRBV7-2 and J usage is TRBJ1-6, with D possibly being TRBD1 (6 bases). The CDR3 spells CASSLASRGGSSPLHF. The CDR3, as DNA: TGTGCCAGCAGCTTAGCGTCCAGGGGTGGGTCGTCACCCCTCCACTTT.